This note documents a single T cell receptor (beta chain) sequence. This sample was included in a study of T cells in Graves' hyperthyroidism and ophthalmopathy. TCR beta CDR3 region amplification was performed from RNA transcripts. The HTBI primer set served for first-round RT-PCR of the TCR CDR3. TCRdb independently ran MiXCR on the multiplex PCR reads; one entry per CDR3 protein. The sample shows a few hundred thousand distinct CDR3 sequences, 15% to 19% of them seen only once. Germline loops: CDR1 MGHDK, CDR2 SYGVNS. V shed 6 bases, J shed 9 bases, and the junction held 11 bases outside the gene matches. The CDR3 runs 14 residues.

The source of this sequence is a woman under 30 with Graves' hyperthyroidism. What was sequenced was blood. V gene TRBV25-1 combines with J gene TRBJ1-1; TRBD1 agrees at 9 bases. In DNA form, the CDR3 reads TGTGCCAGCAGAGCTCCGGGACAGGGATCTCAAGCTTTCTTT. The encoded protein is CASRAPGQGSQAFF.